A single sample gave rise to the 18 T cell receptor beta chains below, sequenced in a study of shared clonotypes between healthy human individuals. The repertoire was sequenced with immunoSEQ multiplex PCR; TCRdb's copy has only in-frame clones and lacks some. Of 2,100,000 or so clones in the sample, 90% to 97% are singletons; the top ten hold 0.13%. Sequencing was carried out using naive CD4+ T cells sorted from blood. Subset indicated: CD45RA+ positively selected. The origin of the receptors is a young man in good health.

This clone was seen only once. This chain links TRBV30 with TRBJ1-4; TRBD1 agrees at 7 bases. Per germline, CDR1 GTSNPN and CDR2 SVGIG (reference sequence). The CDR3 extends over 16 amino acids. The junction had 13 bases not matched to a gene; V was cut back by 5 bases and J by 4 bases. The CDR3 sequence is CAWLPGQTVLNEKLFF. CDR3 DNA: TGTGCCTGGCTACCGGGACAGACCGTACTTAATGAAAAACTGTTTTTT. Supplemented by reference TRBV30 and TRBJ1-4, the full variable domain reads SQTIHQWPATLVQPVGSPLSLECTVEGTSNPNLYWYRQAAGRGLQLLFYSVGIGQISSEVPQNLSASRPQDRQFILSSKKLLLSDSGFYLCAWLPGQTVLNEKLFFGSGTQLSVL.

The rearrangement links TRBV5-4 to TRBJ1-6; D remains ambiguous. Germline V gene lookup returns CDR1 SGHNT and CDR2 YYREEE (reference sequence). V lost 2 bases and J lost 7, with 4 bases in between. CDR3 size: 12 residues. The CDR3 protein is CASSFRNSPLHF. The CDR3 bases are TGTGCCAGCAGCTTCCGGAATTCACCCCTCCACTTT.

Only one count was recorded for this clone. The V and J genes are TRBV5-1 and TRBJ1-2, with D perhaps matching TRBD1 (5 bases). Germline loops: CDR1 SGHRS, CDR2 YFSETQ. Trimming pared 2 bases from V and 5 bases from J, leaving 7 bases between. The CDR3 has 12 amino acids. CDR3 nucleotides: TGCGCCAGCAGCTTCTCAGGGTATGGCTACACCTTC. Translation: CASSFSGYGYTF.

The rearrangement uses TRBV7-2 and TRBJ2-3, with 7 bases aligning to TRBD2. The CDR3 has 16 amino acids. The V gene end was trimmed by 5 bases and the J gene end by 5 bases; junction bases not matched to a gene: 13. Germline values: CDR1 SGHTA, CDR2 FQGNSA. In nucleotides, the CDR3 is TGTGCCAGCAGCACAGACGGCGGGAGACGCGGAGATACGCAGTATTTT. Amino acids: CASSTDGGRRGDTQYF.

This chain connects TRBV18 to TRBJ1-1; D is undetermined. CDR1 and CDR2 from the germline V gene are KGHSH and LQKENI. Trimming left V 3 bases short and J 0 bases short, with 11 bases between. The CDR3 loop spans 15 amino acids. The CDR3 protein is CASSPLSTLNTEAFF. The CDR3, as DNA: TGTGCCAGCTCACCTCTCAGTACCTTGAACACTGAAGCTTTCTTT.

The rearrangement joins TRBV4-1 to TRBJ1-6; D gene uncertain. Trimming took off 0 bases at V and 10 bases at J, with 10 bases between the two ends. This CDR3 is 14 amino acids long. Germline CDR1 reads MGHRA; CDR2 reads YSYEKL. CDR3 loop: CASSQELTTSPLHF. As DNA, the CDR3 is TGCGCCAGCAGCCAAGAACTCACCACCTCACCCCTCCACTTT.

About this clone itself: Other DNA sequences in this sample translate to the same CDR3. The chain has TRBV30 and TRBJ1-1; D remains ambiguous. The V end lost 0 bases, the J end lost 2 bases, and 7 bases lay between the germline ends. Germline CDR1 is GTSNPN and CDR2 is SVGIG (reference sequence). This CDR3 contains 13 residues. CDR3 loop: CAWSVRQNTEAFF. The CDR3 DNA follows: TGTGCCTGGAGTGTCCGGCAAAACACTGAAGCTTTCTTT.

The V call is TRBV30, the J call TRBJ1-2, with 9 bases that match TRBD1. Germline V gene lookup returns CDR1 GTSNPN and CDR2 SVGIG (reference sequence). This CDR3 is 17 amino acids long. V lost 4 bases to trimming and J lost 8 bases; unmatched junction nucleotides: 20. The CDR3 DNA follows: TGTGCCTGGAAGTTAGCTATAAAGGTGGACAGGGGAGAAGGCTACACCTTC. Translated: CAWKLAIKVDRGEGYTF.

The chain joins TRBV7-9 to TRBJ1-2; perhaps TRBD1 as D (6 bases). This CDR3 is built from 14 residues. CDR1 is SEHNR, CDR2 FQNEAQ, per germline (reference sequence). V lost 2 bases and J lost 4, with 11 bases in between. The CDR3 coding sequence is TGTGCCAGCAGCTTAAATCAGGGGACCTATGGCTACACCTTC. Residues: CASSLNQGTYGYTF.

In its sample, this clone was seen once. This chain joins TRBV5-1 and TRBJ2-2, with 13 bases aligning to TRBD2. V shed 2 bases, J shed 7 bases, and the junction held 8 bases outside the gene matches. Germline assignment: CDR1 SGHRS and CDR2 YFSETQ. The CDR3 sequence is 17 residues long. The CDR3 DNA reads as TGCGCCAGCAGCTTCCTGCCTACTAGCGGGAGGGGCGGGGAGCTGTTTTTT. Its protein product is CASSFLPTSGRGGELFF.

This clone was seen just once. The CDR3 coding sequence is TGTGCCAGCAGCTTTAATTTGCGGGCACTCTATGGCTACACCTTC. As protein: CASSFNLRALYGYTF. V usage is TRBV7-2 and J usage is TRBJ1-2, with D unclear. Germline values: CDR1 SGHTA, CDR2 FQGNSA. V was trimmed by 3 bases and J by 4 bases, leaving 15 bases between them. The CDR3 contains 15 residues.

This chain uses TRBV6-1 with TRBJ2-7; a possible D gene is TRBD1 (6 bases). CDR3 length: 13 residues. Germline V lookup: CDR1 MNHNS, CDR2 SASEGT. V was cut by 6 bases and J by 1 base, with 10 bases left in between. The CDR3 DNA follows: TGTGCCAGCAGGAGCACAGGGTCCTACGAGCAGTACTTC. It yields the protein CASRSTGSYEQYF.

This chain uses TRBV9 with TRBJ2-1; perhaps TRBD2 as D (5 bases). The germline CDR1 and CDR2 sequences are SGDLS and YYNGEE. Trimming took 0 bases from V and 0 from J, leaving 13 bases between them. This CDR3 region has 17 residues. CDR3 protein: CASSVEDWGSSYNEQFF. The CDR3 DNA reads TGTGCCAGCAGCGTAGAGGACTGGGGAAGCTCCTACAATGAGCAGTTCTTC.

Note on this clone: The germline gene is not matched at one end of the junction; a read error may be the cause. The gene calls are TRBV6-1 and TRBJ2-1; TRBD2 matches 8 bases. The CDR3 loop spans 16 amino acids. In germline, CDR1 is MNHNS, CDR2 SASEGT. The CDR3 loop is CASREARLAPHNEQFF. In DNA form, the CDR3 reads TGTGCCAGCAGAGAAGCCCGACTAGCGCCCCACAATGAGCAGTTCTTC.

This clone is a singleton in its sample. The rearrangement links TRBV2 to TRBJ1-3, with D tentatively TRBD1 (6 bases). The germline V gene has CDR1 SNHLY and CDR2 FYNNEI. With 5 bases removed from V and 3 bases from J, the gap between germline ends came to 14 bases. The CDR3 runs to 15 residues. CDR3 nucleotides: TGTGCCAGCAGTCCCAGGGGACTGCTTGGAAACACCATATATTTT. Protein sequence: CASSPRGLLGNTIYF.

This chain links TRBV5-4 with TRBJ2-5, with D perhaps TRBD2 (5 bases). Trimming cost V 1 base and J 4 bases, with 17 bases left between them. From germline, CDR1 is SGHNT and CDR2 YYREEE (reference sequence). The CDR3 sequence is 16 residues long. The CDR3 coding sequence is TGTGCCAGCAGCTTGTCGCGGGCCGACTGGGTAGAGACCCAGTACTTC. Protein sequence: CASSLSRADWVETQYF.

The chain links TRBV30 to TRBJ2-7, with D tentatively TRBD1 or TRBD2 (5 bases each). CDR3 length equals 13 residues. V lost 3 bases and J 4 bases, leaving 13 bases between the germline ends. Germline V gene sequence: CDR1 GTSNPN, CDR2 SVGIG (reference sequence). CDR3 coding DNA: TGTGCCTGGAGGAGGTGGGGACGGTACGAGCAGTACTTC. It translates to CAWRRWGRYEQYF.

The rearrangement links TRBV5-6 to TRBJ2-3; no clear D gene. Germline V gene sequence: CDR1 SGHDT, CDR2 YYEEEE. Trimming took off 3 bases at V and 6 bases at J, with 5 bases between the two ends. This CDR3 has 11 amino acids. CDR3 protein: CASSYADTQYF. The CDR3 coding sequence is TGTGCCAGCAGCTACGCGGATACGCAGTATTTT. Full variable domain (outside the CDR3, taken from reference TRBV5-6 and TRBJ2-3): DAGVTQSPTHLIKTRGQQVTLRCSPKSGHDTVSWYQQALGQGPQFIFQYYEEEERQRGNFPDRFSGHQFPNYSSELNVNALLLGDSALYLCASSYADTQYFGPGTRLTVL.